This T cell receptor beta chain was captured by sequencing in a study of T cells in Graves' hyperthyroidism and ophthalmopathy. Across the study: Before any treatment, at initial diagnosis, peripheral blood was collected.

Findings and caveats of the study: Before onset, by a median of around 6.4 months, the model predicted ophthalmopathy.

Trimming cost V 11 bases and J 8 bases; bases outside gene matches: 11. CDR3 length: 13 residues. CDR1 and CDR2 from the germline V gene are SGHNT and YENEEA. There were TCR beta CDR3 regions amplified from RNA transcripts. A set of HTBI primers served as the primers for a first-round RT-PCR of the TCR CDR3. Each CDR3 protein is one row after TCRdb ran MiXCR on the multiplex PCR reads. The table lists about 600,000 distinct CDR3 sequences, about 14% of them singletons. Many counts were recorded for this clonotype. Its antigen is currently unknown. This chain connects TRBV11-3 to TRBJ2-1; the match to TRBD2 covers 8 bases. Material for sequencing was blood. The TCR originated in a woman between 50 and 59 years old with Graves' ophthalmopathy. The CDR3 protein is CACSKRELYEQFF. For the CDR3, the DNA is TGTGCCTGTAGCAAGCGGGAGTTGTATGAGCAGTTCTTC.